Listed below are T cell receptor beta chains from one sample, sequenced in a study of blood T cell repertoires in COVID-19. Generated by immunoSEQ multiplex PCR, the TCRdb table keeps only in-frame clones and is missing some. The sample consists of tens of thousands of clones, approximately 80% of them appearing once. The sample taken for sequencing was peripheral blood. The source is a human donor in a cohort sampled during active COVID-19. Both conserved end residues are part of each CDR3. The D gene is left open where the match is weak. Some rows mark clone size as missing; the rest say once, few, many or name a class of expanded clone.

>TRBV6-5|13|TRBJ2-1|few|TRBD2
TGTGCCAGCAGGGGGACTAGCCGGGGTGAGCAGTTCTTC
CASRGTSRGEQFF
>TRBV6-1|13|TRBJ2-1|.|.
TGTGCCAGCAGTGAATCTATTAACAATGAGCAGTTCTTC
CASSESINNEQFF
>TRBV4-2|15|TRBJ2-5|.|.
TGTGCCAGCAGCCAAGATGCTGGCTCAAAAGAGACCCAGTACTTC
CASSQDAGSKETQYF
>TRBV19|15|TRBJ1-1|.|TRBD1
TGTGCCAGTAGTGCGGGACAGGACAGGAACACTGAAGCTTTCTTT
CASSAGQDRNTEAFF
>TRBV4-1|14|TRBJ1-1|.|.
TGCGCCAGCAGCCAAGTTCGGGGGTCAACTGAAGCTTTCTTT
CASSQVRGSTEAFF
>TRBV18|18|TRBJ2-3|.|TRBD2
TGTGCCAGCTCGACCGGGACTAGCGGGAGGGGCAGCACAGATACGCAGTATTTT
CASSTGTSGRGSTDTQYF
>TRBV20-1|11|TRBJ2-5|.|.
TGCAGTGCTATACCCCGGGAGACCCAGTACTTC
CSAIPRETQYF
>TRBV7-8|14|TRBJ1-2|.|.
TGTGCCAGCAGCTACGGACAGACGATCTATGGCTACACCTTC
CASSYGQTIYGYTF
>TRBV15|12|TRBJ1-1|.|.
TGTGCCACCAGCAGAGATGCAGGGCAAGCTTTCTTT
CATSRDAGQAFF
>TRBV5-6|17|TRBJ2-3|.|.
TGTGCCAGCAGCCACCCCGGAGGACGCCAATCCACAGATACGCAGTATTTT
CASSHPGGRQSTDTQYF
>TRBV28|13|TRBJ2-7|medium-sized|.
TGTGCCAGCAATCCCGCGGCAGCCTACGAGCAGTACTTC
CASNPAAAYEQYF
>TRBV15|15|TRBJ2-7|.|.
TGTGCCACCAGCAATCCAGACTCTCCCAGCTACGAGCAGTACTTC
CATSNPDSPSYEQYF
>TRBV19|14|TRBJ2-5|.|.
TGTGCCAGTAGTACTTCAGGAATCCAAGAGACCCAGTACTTC
CASSTSGIQETQYF
>TRBV6-4|16|TRBJ1-5|.|.
TGTGCCAGCAGTGACTCGACAGGAGCCGCCTATCAGCCCCAGCATTTT
CASSDSTGAAYQPQHF
>TRBV30|12|TRBJ1-2|once|.
TGTGCCTGGAATCCGGGAAACTATGGCTACACCTTC
CAWNPGNYGYTF
>TRBV14|13|TRBJ1-2|.|TRBD1
TGTGCCAGCAGCCGGGGACAGGGAAATGGCTACACCTTC
CASSRGQGNGYTF